This T cell receptor beta chain was identified in a study of identifying expanded T cells in peripheral blood. Study results and caveats: Clone count variance between roughly two-week samples rose with total template count.

Measured with immunoSEQ multiplex PCR; TCRdb has only the in-frame clones, and not every one. The sample carries around 94,000 clones, around 84% recorded once. Comments on this clone: The antigen is undetermined.

V was trimmed by 0 bases and J by 7 bases, leaving 7 bases between them. Germline V gene sequence: CDR1 SGHAT, CDR2 FQNNGV. There are 13 residues in the CDR3. Sequencing was done on a sample of blood. This receptor was identified in a person between 18 and 70 years old in good health. V is TRBV11-2 and J is TRBJ1-5; no reliable D call. CDR3: CASSLEGRQPQHF. In nucleotides, the CDR3 is TGTGCCAGCAGCTTAGAAGGGAGACAGCCCCAGCATTTT.